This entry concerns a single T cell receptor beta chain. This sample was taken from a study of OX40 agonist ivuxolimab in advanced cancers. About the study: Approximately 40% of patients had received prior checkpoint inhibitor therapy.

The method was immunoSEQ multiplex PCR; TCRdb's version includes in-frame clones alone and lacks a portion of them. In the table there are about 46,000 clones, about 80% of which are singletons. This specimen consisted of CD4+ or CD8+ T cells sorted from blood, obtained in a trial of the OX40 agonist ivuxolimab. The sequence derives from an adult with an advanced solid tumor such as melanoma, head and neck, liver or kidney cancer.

CDR3 sequence (DNA): TGTGCCAGCAGTGAATATCGGGTAGCAGAAAAACTGTTTTTT. Encoded protein: CASSEYRVAEKLFF. The V gene is TRBV25-1, the J gene TRBJ1-4, with D uncertain. The V end was cut by 0 bases, the J end by 8 bases, with 10 bases between. Germline V gene data show CDR1 as MGHDK and CDR2 as SYGVNS. This CDR3 is 14 amino acids long.